This TCR beta chain is drawn from a study of molecular identifiers for immune sequencing clone quantification (dated by TCRdb to 2016 to 2019). Notes on the research overall: For a replicate experiment, the RNA from either approximately 20,000 or 100,000 naive CD8 T cells was divided into five aliquots, and four of those aliquots went on to sequencing. The study was a methods study using CD8 T cells to benchmark molecular-identifier clustering-based TCR repertoire sequencing (MIDCIRS) and TCR RNA copy counting. On the study overall, not on this receptor specifically: Without barcode sub-clustering, chimeric consensus sequences inflated TCR diversity; chimeras reached as high as 47%. In CMV-specific effector cells, over 98% of molecules were held by clones above 20 RNA copies, whereas under 1% of molecules were held by such clones in naive cells. Even against a background of one million naive CD8 T cells, spiked-in Jurkat TCR RNA amounting to a single cell's worth was reported to be detectable. Approximately 3.1 recovered TCR RNA copies per cell were obtained by modeling, versus approximately 9 by digital PCR, implying a capture efficiency of 25% to 30%. Spiked-in Jurkat TCR RNA (around nine copies' worth), which is not part of the donor repertoire, was contained in the naive libraries. Highly expanded clone sizes could be underestimated if identical TCR molecules share a barcode.

Library preparation employed PCR. These reads were obtained on an Illumina HiSeq 4000. Bulk TCR libraries were prepared as previously described, using TCR primers listed in Table S5. Purification of total RNA was performed with the Qiagen AllPrep DNA/RNA kit. Before analysis, reads from multiple sequencing runs of one library were combined. On the authors' methods: Reads were retained only if their TCR constant sequence matched exactly, and those retained reads were trimmed to 150 nt and grouped according to their 12-nt molecular barcodes. Reads in each barcode group were sub-clustered using a 15% Levenshtein threshold, and a quality-weighted consensus sequence was built for each RNA molecule. Non-functional sequences were filtered out, along with any lower-count sequence sitting one edit away from another sequence. Based on a fit of two negative binomial distributions, barcode sub-clusters having less than 20% of the maximum read count were discarded. TCRdb reran the public reads through fastp at Q25 and MiXCR, keeping productive beta chains. CDR3 protein sequences are deduplicated, and each keeps its most common genes and DNA. V and J calls and clone size were set by TCRdb, not the authors. This sample lists some 650,000 distinct CDR3 sequences; just under 20% were detected once. The top ten clones comprise 0.85% of the sample.

This clonotype was detected ten times or more. This clone's antigen is unknown. Nothing much larger sits one base from this clone, and base qualities are not available. The germline V gene gives CDR1 as MGHRA and CDR2 as YSYEKL. There are 14 amino acids in the CDR3, from cysteine to phenylalanine inclusive. CDR3 DNA is the only sequence kept; it has 42 bases, read in frame from the first base. Trimming at the junction amounts to 1 base on V and 4 bases on J, and the germline ends lie 8 bases apart. Libraries of naive CD8 T cells were generated from about 21,000 to 970,000 sorted cells, with 10%, 30% or 50% of the purified RNA used. Naive CD8 T cells were FACS-sorted as CD8+CD4-CCR7+CD45RA+ on a BD FACSAria II into RLT Plus buffer. Nine to eleven TCR copies' worth of Jurkat RNA were spiked into roughly 20,000-1,000,000 naive CD8 T cell samples to test detection sensitivity. Enrichment of CD8 T cells was performed with RosetteSep CD8+ T Cell Enrichment Cocktail and Ficoll-Paque, after which ACK red cell lysis was carried out.

The sequence derives from a human donor in good health. Some libraries in this study had Jurkat cell RNA spiked in. The rearrangement joined TRBV4-1 to TRBJ1-5; the best D guess is TRBD1, with 5 bases matching. Sequenced material: naive CD8+ T cells from blood, with Jurkat cell RNA spiked in. The sample's cell subset or site label, in plain terms: FACS-sorted CD8+CD4-CCR7+CD45RA+ naive T cells. The nucleotide sequence reads TGCGCCAGCAGCCAAGGATGGGGGAATCAGCCCCAGCATTTT. This gives the protein CASSQGWGNQPQHF.